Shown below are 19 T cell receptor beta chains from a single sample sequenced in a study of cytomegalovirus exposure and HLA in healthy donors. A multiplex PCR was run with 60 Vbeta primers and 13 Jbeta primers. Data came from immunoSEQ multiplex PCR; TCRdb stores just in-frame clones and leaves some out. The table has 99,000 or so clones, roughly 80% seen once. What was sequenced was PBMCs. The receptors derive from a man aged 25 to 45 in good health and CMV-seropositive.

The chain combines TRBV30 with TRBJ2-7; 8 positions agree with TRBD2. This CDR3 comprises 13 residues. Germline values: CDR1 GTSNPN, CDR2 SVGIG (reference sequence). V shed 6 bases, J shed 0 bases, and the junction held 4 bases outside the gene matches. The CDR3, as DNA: TGTGCCTGCCTAGGGACTAGCTCCTACGAGCAGTACTTC. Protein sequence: CACLGTSSYEQYF.

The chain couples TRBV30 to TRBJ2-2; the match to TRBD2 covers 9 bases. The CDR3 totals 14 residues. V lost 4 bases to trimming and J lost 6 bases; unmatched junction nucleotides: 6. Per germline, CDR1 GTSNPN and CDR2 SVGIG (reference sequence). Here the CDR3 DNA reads TGTGCCTGGAAGAAGCGGGGGGTCCCCGGGGAGCTGTTTTTT. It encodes CAWKKRGVPGELFF.

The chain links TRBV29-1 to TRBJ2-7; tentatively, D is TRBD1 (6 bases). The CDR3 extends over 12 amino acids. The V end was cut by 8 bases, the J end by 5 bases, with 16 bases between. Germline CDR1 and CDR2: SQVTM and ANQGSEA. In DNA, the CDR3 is TGCAGCTTTTCAGGGGTTCGAGACGAGCAGTACTTC. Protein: CSFSGVRDEQYF.

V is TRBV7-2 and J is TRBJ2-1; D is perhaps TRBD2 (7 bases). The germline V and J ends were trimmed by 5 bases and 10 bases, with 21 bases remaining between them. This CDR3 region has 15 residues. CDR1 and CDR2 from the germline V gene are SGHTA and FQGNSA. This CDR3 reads CASSAFGRGVGEQFF. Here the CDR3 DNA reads TGTGCCAGCAGCGCATTTGGGAGGGGGGTAGGGGAGCAGTTCTTC.

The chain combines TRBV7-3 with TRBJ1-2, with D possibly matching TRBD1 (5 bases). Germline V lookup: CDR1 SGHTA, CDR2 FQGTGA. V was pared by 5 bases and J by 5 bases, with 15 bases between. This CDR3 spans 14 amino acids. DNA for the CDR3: TGTGCCAGCAGCCGCGGGACGGCAGAATATGGCTACACCTTC. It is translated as CASSRGTAEYGYTF.

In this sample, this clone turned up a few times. The CDR3 loop is CATSRDWSSNQPQHF. The CDR3 DNA is TGTGCCACCAGCAGAGATTGGAGTAGCAATCAGCCCCAGCATTTT. The rearrangement links TRBV15 to TRBJ1-5; D unclear. The CDR3 extends over 15 amino acids. Per the germline V gene, CDR1 is LNHNV and CDR2 is YYDKDF (reference sequence). The V end was cut by 0 bases, the J end by 0 bases, with 6 bases between. Full variable domain (outside the CDR3, taken from reference TRBV15 and TRBJ1-5): DAMVIQNPRYQVTQFGKPVTLSCSQTLNHNVMYWYQQKSSQAPKLLFHYYDKDFNNEADTPDNFQSRRPNTSFCFLDIRSPGLGDTAMYLCATSRDWSSNQPQHFGDGTRLSIL.

CDR3: CASSLGQGDQETQYF. CDR3 nucleotides: TGTGCCAGCTCACTCGGACAGGGGGACCAAGAGACCCAGTACTTC. The chain employs TRBV18 and TRBJ2-5; 10 bases match TRBD1. The CDR3 has 15 residues. Trimming removed 4 bases from V and 0 bases from J; junction bases left unmatched: 2. Germline V CDR1 and CDR2: KGHSH, LQKENI.

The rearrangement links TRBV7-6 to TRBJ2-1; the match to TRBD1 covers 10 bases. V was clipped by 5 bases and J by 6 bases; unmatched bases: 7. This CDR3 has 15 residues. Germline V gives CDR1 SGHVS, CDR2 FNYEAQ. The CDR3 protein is CASSPRGTGVNEQFF. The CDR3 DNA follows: TGTGCCAGCAGCCCTAGGGGGACAGGGGTCAATGAGCAGTTCTTC.

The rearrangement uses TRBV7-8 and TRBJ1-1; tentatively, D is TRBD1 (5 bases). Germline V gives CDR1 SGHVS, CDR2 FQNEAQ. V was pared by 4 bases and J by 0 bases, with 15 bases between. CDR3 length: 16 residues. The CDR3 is CASSSERGTMNTEAFF. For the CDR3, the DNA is TGTGCCAGCAGCTCGGAAAGGGGTACGATGAACACTGAAGCTTTCTTT. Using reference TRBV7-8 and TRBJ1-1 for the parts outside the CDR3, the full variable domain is GAGVSQSPRYKVAKRGQDVALRCDPISGHVSLFWYQQALGQGPEFLTYFQNEAQLDKSGLPSDRFFAERPEGSVSTLKIQRTQQEDSAVYLCASSSERGTMNTEAFFGQGTRLTVV.

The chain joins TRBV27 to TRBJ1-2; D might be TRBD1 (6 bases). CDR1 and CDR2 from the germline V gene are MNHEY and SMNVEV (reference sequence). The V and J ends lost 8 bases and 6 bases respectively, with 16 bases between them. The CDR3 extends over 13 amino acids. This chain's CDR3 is CASRTAGGDGYTF. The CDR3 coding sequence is TGTGCCAGCCGGACAGCCGGGGGGGATGGCTACACCTTC.

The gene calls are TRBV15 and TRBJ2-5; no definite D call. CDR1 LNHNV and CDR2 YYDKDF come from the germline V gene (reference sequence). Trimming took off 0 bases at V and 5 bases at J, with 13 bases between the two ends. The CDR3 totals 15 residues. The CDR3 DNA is TGTGCCACCAGCAGAGATAACAGCCTGGTCGAGACCCAGTACTTC. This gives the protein CATSRDNSLVETQYF.

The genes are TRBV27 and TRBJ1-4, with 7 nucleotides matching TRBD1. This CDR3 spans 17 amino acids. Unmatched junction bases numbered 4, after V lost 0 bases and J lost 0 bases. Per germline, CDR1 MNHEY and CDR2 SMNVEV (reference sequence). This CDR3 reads CASSLSRGWATNEKLFF. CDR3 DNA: TGTGCCAGCAGTTTATCCAGGGGGTGGGCAACTAATGAAAAACTGTTTTTT.

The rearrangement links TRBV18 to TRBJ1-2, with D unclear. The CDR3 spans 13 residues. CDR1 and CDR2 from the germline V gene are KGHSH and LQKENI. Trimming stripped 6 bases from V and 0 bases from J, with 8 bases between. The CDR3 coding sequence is TGTGCCAGCTCCTCCAGATCTAACTATGGCTACACCTTC. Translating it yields CASSSRSNYGYTF.

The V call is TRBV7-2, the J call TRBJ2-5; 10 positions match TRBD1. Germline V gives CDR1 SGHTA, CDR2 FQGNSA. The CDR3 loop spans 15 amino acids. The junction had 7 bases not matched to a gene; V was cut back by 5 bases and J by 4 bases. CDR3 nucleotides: TGTGCCAGCAGCCAAGACAGGGGGCGCGGAGAGACCCAGTACTTC. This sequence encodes CASSQDRGRGETQYF.

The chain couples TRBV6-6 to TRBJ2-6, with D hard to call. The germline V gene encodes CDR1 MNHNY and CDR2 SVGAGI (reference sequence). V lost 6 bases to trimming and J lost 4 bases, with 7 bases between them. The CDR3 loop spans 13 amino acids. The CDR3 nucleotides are TGTGCCAGCAGGAGGATAGGGGCCAACGTCCTGACTTTC. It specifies CASRRIGANVLTF.

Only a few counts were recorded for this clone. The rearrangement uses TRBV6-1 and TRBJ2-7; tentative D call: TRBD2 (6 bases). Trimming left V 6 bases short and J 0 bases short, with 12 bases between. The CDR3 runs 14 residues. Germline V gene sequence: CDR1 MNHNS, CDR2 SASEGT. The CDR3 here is CASRDYQSSYEQYF. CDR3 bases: TGTGCCAGCAGGGACTACCAAAGCTCCTACGAGCAGTACTTC.

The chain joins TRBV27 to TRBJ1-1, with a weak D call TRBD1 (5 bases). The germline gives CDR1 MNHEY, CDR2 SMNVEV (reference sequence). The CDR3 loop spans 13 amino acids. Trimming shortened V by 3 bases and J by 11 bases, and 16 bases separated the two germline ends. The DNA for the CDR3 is TGTGCCAGCAGTTTTATCCGTACAGGCGGTGCTTTCTTT. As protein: CASSFIRTGGAFF.

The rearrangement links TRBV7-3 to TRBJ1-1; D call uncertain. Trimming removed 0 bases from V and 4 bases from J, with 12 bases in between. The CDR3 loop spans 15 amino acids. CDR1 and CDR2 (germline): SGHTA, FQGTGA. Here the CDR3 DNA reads TGTGCCAGCAGCTTAACCGGCGGGTTAGGCACTGAAGCTTTCTTT. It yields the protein CASSLTGGLGTEAFF.

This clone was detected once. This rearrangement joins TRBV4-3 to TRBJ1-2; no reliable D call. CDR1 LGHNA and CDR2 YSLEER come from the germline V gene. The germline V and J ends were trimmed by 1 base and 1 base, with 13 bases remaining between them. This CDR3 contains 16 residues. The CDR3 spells CASSQGLSTHNYGYTF. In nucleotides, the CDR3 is TGCGCCAGCAGCCAAGGGTTGAGCACCCATAACTATGGCTACACCTTC.